This is a list of T cell receptor beta chains from one sample in a study of cytomegalovirus exposure and HLA in healthy donors. Sequencing used immunoSEQ multiplex PCR; TCRdb keeps in-frame clones, though not all of them. Found here are about 90,000 clones, approximately 79% of them singletons; the top ten hold approximately 3%. Material for sequencing was PBMCs. These receptors were obtained from a man aged 30 to 39 in good health and CMV-seronegative. The CDR3 runs from the conserved cysteine through the conserved F or W. D genes are given only for firm matches. Only part of the rows carry a size: once, few, many, or a class if the clone is expanded.

15	TRBD1	TRBV27	NA	TRBJ1-1	CASSLRTGIITEAFF	TGTGCCAGCAGTTTACGGACAGGGATTATCACTGAAGCTTTCTTT
16	NA	TRBV2	few	TRBJ2-7	CASSPGLILRSHEQYF	TGTGCCAGCAGCCCGGGACTGATCCTGCGGAGCCACGAGCAGTACTTC
14	TRBD1	TRBV4-1	NA	TRBJ1-3	CASSQEQQGDTIYF	TGCGCCAGCAGCCAAGAGCAGCAGGGGGACACCATATATTTT
17	NA	TRBV5-4	NA	TRBJ2-6	CASSPQVLSSGANVLTF	TGTGCCAGCAGCCCCCAGGTGTTAAGCTCTGGGGCCAACGTCCTGACTTTC
14	NA	TRBV30	NA	TRBJ1-1	CAWSVLEGVLEAFF	TGTGCCTGGAGTGTACTGGAGGGAGTCCTTGAAGCTTTCTTT
14	TRBD1	TRBV29-1	few	TRBJ1-2	CSVHTGGINYGYTF	TGCAGCGTTCACACAGGGGGCATTAACTATGGCTACACCTTC
16	NA	TRBV10-1	NA	TRBJ1-1	CASSESRGAGNTEAFF	TGCGCCAGCAGTGAGTCTCGGGGGGCAGGGAACACTGAAGCTTTCTTT
12	TRBD1	TRBV19	NA	TRBJ1-2	CASWDRLYGYTF	TGTGCCAGCTGGGACAGATTATATGGCTACACCTTC
12	NA	TRBV2	NA	TRBJ1-2	CASSPNSYGYTF	TGTGCCAGCAGCCCGAACAGCTATGGCTACACCTTC
14	TRBD2	TRBV28	NA	TRBJ2-1	CASKSAGAANEQFF	TGTGCCAGCAAGTCAGCGGGGGCAGCGAATGAGCAGTTCTTC
13	NA	TRBV5-4	NA	TRBJ1-1	CASSLAGRGEAFF	TGTGCCAGCAGCTTGGCAGGGAGGGGCGAAGCTTTCTTT
13	TRBD1	TRBV6-1	NA	TRBJ2-7	CASTRQGYYEQYF	TGTGCCAGCACGCGACAGGGATACTACGAGCAGTACTTC
14	TRBD1	TRBV5-4	NA	TRBJ2-5	CASSTYRGRETQYF	TGTGCCAGCAGCACCTACAGGGGACGAGAGACCCAGTACTTC
16	TRBD1	TRBV5-1	NA	TRBJ1-2	CASSLTPTGPLYGYTF	TGCGCCAGCAGCCTCACTCCGACAGGGCCGCTTTATGGCTACACCTTC
16	TRBD1	TRBV18	NA	TRBJ1-2	CASSQIGQGLNYGYTF	TGTGCCAGCTCGCAGATCGGACAGGGGCTGAACTATGGCTACACCTTC
12	NA	TRBV10-3	NA	TRBJ1-2	CAIMGTNYGYTF	TGTGCCATCATGGGCACTAACTATGGCTACACCTTC
14	TRBD1	TRBV19	NA	TRBJ2-5	CASSIGTVQETQYF	TGTGCCAGTAGTATCGGGACAGTCCAAGAGACCCAGTACTTC
15	NA	TRBV2	NA	TRBJ2-2	CASHLGTPNTGELFF	TGTGCCAGTCATCTTGGGACACCGAACACCGGGGAGCTGTTTTTT
16	NA	TRBV14	NA	TRBJ2-3	CASSQDGGAGTDTQYF	TGTGCCAGCAGCCAAGATGGGGGGGCGGGCACAGATACGCAGTATTTT
15	NA	TRBV7-9	NA	TRBJ1-5	CASSLSTVINQPQHF	TGTGCCAGCAGCCTCTCGACAGTCATCAATCAGCCCCAGCATTTT
14	NA	TRBV7-3	once	TRBJ1-1	CASSFRPLNTEAFF	TGTGCCAGCAGCTTCAGGCCTTTGAACACTGAAGCTTTCTTT
12	NA	TRBV30	NA	TRBJ1-2	CAWSGGIHGYTF	TGTGCCTGGAGCGGAGGGATCCATGGCTACACCTTC
19	TRBD1	TRBV5-5	NA	TRBJ1-6	CASSLGGTGASSYNSPLHF	TGTGCCAGCAGCTTGGGTGGGACAGGCGCCTCCTCCTATAATTCACCCCTCCACTTT
15	TRBD1	TRBV27	NA	TRBJ2-3	CASSSGTAYTDTQYF	TGTGCCAGCAGCTCCGGGACAGCCTACACAGATACGCAGTATTTT
14	NA	TRBV10-3	few	TRBJ1-5	CAIMETGGGQPQHF	TGTGCCATCATGGAGACAGGAGGAGGTCAGCCCCAGCATTTT
18	NA	TRBV7-9	NA	TRBJ1-1	CASSLAVDAGTMNTEAFF	TGTGCCAGCAGCTTAGCGGTGGACGCGGGGACTATGAACACTGAAGCTTTCTTT
14	TRBD1	TRBV5-1	NA	TRBJ1-2	CASSFTGGDYGYTF	TGCGCCAGCAGCTTTACAGGGGGAGACTATGGCTACACCTTC
13	TRBD1	TRBV4-1	few	TRBJ2-7	CASSQGQGDEQYF	TGCGCCAGCAGCCAAGGACAGGGTGACGAGCAGTACTTC
16	NA	TRBV5-1	NA	TRBJ2-7	CASSASSAAPYYEQYF	TGCGCCAGCAGCGCCAGTTCTGCGGCGCCTTACTACGAGCAGTACTTC
15	NA	TRBV9	NA	TRBJ1-6	CASSVEVEGFTPLHF	TGTGCCAGCAGCGTAGAGGTAGAGGGATTTACCCCCCTCCACTTT
16	NA	TRBV7-2	once	TRBJ2-7	CASSPHVLMSSYEQYF	TGTGCCAGCAGCCCCCACGTCCTGATGAGCTCCTACGAGCAGTACTTC
16	TRBD2	TRBV6-4	few	TRBJ2-1	CASSDTSGGSYNEQFF	TGTGCCAGCAGTGACACTAGCGGGGGCTCCTACAATGAGCAGTTCTTC
14	NA	TRBV27	NA	TRBJ2-5	CASSLFVDQETQYF	TGTGCCAGCAGTTTATTCGTAGACCAAGAGACCCAGTACTTC
14	NA	TRBV30	NA	TRBJ2-2	CAWKQGESFGELFF	TGTGCCTGGAAACAGGGAGAGTCATTTGGGGAGCTGTTTTTT
15	TRBD2	TRBV5-4	NA	TRBJ2-3	CASSLTSGATDTQYF	TGTGCCAGCAGCTTGACTAGCGGGGCCACAGATACGCAGTATTTT